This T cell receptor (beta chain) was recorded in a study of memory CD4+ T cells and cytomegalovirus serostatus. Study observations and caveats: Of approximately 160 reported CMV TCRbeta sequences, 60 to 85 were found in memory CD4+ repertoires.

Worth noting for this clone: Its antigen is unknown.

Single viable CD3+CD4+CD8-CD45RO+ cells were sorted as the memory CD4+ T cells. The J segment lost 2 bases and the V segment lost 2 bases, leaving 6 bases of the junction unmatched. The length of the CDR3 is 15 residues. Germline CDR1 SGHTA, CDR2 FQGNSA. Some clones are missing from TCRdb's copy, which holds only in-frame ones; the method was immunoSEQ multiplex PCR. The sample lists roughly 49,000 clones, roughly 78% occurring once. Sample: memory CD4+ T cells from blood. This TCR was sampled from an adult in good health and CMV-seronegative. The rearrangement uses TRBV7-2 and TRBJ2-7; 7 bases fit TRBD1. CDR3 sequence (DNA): TGTGCCAGCAGCTTAATCCGACAGGGAACCTACGAGCAGTACTTC. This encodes CASSLIRQGTYEQYF.